The 4 T cell receptor beta chains reported below all come from one sample, sequenced in a study of T cells in Graves' hyperthyroidism and ophthalmopathy. TCR beta CDR3 regions were amplified from RNA. The primer set for the first-round RT-PCR of the TCR CDR3 was HTBI. TCRdb reprocessed the multiplex PCR reads with MiXCR, giving one entry per CDR3 protein. The sample contains around 400,000 distinct CDR3 sequences, about 13% of which appear only once. Sample: blood. These receptor sequences come from a woman between 18 and 29 years old with Graves' hyperthyroidism.

This clonotype was seen at least ten times. The rearrangement links TRBV28 to TRBJ1-2; D unclear. This CDR3 has 13 amino acids. Trimming stripped 3 bases from V and 2 bases from J, with 7 bases between. Germline V gives CDR1 MDHEN, CDR2 SYDVKM. Here the CDR3 reads CASSLRFNYGYTF. CDR3 sequence (DNA): TGTGCCAGCAGTTTGAGGTTCAACTATGGCTACACCTTC.

This clonotype was picked up a small number of times. The chain uses TRBV19 and TRBJ2-2, with a tentative D call TRBD1 (6 bases). CDR1 and CDR2 (germline): LNHDA, SQIVND (reference sequence). With 0 bases removed from V and 2 bases from J, the gap between germline ends came to 16 bases. This CDR3 has 18 amino acids. The CDR3 DNA is TGTGCCAGTAGTATAGATCCCGCAGGGGAGATCAACACCGGGGAGCTGTTTTTT. It is translated as CASSIDPAGEINTGELFF.

This chain connects TRBV20-1 to TRBJ2-7, with D possibly TRBD2 on 6 matching bases. The germline V gene encodes CDR1 DFQATT and CDR2 SNEGSKA (reference sequence). Trimming shortened V by 7 bases and J by 4 bases, and 14 bases separated the two germline ends. The CDR3 is 12 amino acids. The CDR3 loop reads CSGTPLAYEQYF. The CDR3 coding sequence is TGCAGTGGTACTCCACTAGCTTACGAGCAGTACTTC.

The chain couples TRBV29-1 to TRBJ1-2; the match to TRBD1 covers 7 bases. V lost 5 bases to trimming and J lost 10 bases; unmatched junction nucleotides: 7. This CDR3 is built from 11 residues. Germline loops: CDR1 SQVTM, CDR2 ANQGSEA. The CDR3 region is CSVLKQGYYTF. CDR3 nucleotide sequence: TGCAGCGTTCTTAAACAGGGGTACTACACCTTC.